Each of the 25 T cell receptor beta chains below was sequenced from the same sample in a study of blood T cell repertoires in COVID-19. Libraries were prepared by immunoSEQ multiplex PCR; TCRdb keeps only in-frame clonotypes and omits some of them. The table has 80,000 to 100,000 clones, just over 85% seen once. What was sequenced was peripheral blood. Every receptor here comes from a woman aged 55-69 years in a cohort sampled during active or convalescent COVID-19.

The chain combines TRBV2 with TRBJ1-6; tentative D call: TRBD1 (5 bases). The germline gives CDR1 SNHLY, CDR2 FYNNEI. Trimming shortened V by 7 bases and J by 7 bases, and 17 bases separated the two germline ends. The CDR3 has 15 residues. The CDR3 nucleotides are TGTGCCAGCATGTCGACGACAGTGAAGAATTCACCCCTCCACTTT. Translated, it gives CASMSTTVKNSPLHF.

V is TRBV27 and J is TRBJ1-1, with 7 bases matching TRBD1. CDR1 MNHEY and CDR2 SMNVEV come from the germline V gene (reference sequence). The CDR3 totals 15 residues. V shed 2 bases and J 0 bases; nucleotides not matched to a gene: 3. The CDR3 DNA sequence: TGTGCCAGCAGTTTAAAGGGGGCAATGAACACTGAAGCTTTCTTT. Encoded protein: CASSLKGAMNTEAFF.

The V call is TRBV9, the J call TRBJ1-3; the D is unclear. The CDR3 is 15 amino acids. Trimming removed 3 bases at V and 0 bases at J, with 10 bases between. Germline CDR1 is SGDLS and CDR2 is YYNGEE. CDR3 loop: CASSAEQSSGNTIYF. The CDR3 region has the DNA TGTGCCAGCAGCGCAGAACAGAGCTCTGGAAACACCATATATTTT.

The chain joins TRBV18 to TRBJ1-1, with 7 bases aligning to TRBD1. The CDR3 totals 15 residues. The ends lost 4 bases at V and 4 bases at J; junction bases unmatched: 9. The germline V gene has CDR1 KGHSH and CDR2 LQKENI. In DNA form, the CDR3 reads TGTGCCAGCTCACAACCCGGAGGGGGCGGCACTGAAGCTTTCTTT. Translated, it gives CASSQPGGGGTEAFF.

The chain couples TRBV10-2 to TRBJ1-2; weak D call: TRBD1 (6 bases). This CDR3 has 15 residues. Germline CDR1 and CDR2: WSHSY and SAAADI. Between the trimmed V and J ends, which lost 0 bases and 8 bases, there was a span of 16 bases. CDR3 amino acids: CASSESSTGMGGYTF. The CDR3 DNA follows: TGCGCCAGCAGTGAGTCGAGCACAGGGATGGGCGGCTACACCTTC.

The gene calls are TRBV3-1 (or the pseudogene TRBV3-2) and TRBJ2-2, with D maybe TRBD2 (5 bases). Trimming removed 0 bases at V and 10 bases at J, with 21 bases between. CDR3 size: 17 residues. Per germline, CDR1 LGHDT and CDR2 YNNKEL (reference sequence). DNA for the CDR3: TGTGCCAGCAGCCAAGATTTTGATAGGACTCTCAATAAGGAGCTGTTTTTT. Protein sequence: CASSQDFDRTLNKELFF.

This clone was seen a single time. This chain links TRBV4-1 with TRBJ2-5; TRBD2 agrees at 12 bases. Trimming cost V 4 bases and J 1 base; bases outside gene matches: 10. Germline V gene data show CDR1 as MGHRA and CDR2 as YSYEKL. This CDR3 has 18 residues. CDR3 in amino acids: CASSLDEGLAGLQETQYF. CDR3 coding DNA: TGCGCCAGCAGCCTCGACGAGGGACTAGCGGGCCTCCAAGAGACCCAGTACTTC.

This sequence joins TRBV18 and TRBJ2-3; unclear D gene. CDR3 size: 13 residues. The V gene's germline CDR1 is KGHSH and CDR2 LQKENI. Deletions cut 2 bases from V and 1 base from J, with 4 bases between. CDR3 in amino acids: CASSPSGTDTQYF. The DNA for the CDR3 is TGTGCCAGCTCACCATCAGGCACAGATACGCAGTATTTT.

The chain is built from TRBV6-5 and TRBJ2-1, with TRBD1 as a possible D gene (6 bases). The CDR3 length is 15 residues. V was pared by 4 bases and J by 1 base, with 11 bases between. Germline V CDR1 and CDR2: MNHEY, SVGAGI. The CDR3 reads CASSSQGPSYNEQFF. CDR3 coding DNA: TGTGCCAGCAGTTCCCAGGGGCCGTCCTACAATGAGCAGTTCTTC.

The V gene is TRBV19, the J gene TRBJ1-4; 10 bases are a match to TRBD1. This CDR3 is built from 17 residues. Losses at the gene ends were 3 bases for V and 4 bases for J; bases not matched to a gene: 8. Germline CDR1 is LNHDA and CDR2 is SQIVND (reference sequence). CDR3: CASSIGTGDGFNEKLFF. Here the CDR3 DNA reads TGTGCCAGTAGTATCGGGACAGGGGACGGGTTTAATGAAAAACTGTTTTTT.

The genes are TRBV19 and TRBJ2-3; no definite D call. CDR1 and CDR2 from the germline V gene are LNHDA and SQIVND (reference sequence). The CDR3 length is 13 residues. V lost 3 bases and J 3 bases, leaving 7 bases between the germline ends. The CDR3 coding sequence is TGTGCCAGTAGTATCCCCGCGACAGATACGCAGTATTTT. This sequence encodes CASSIPATDTQYF.

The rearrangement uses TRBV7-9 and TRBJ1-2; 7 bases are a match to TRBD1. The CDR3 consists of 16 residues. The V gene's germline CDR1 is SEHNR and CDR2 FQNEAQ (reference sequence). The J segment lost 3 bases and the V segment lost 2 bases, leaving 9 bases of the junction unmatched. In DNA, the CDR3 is TGTGCCAGCAGCTTAAGACAGGGAAAGCGATACTATGGCTACACCTTC. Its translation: CASSLRQGKRYYGYTF.

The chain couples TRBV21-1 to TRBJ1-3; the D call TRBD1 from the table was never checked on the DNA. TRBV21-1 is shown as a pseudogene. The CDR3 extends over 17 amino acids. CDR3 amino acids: CASSKDRDSYSGNTIYF. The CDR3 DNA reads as TGTGCCAGCAGCAAGGACAGGGATTCCTACTCTGGAAACACCATATATTTT.

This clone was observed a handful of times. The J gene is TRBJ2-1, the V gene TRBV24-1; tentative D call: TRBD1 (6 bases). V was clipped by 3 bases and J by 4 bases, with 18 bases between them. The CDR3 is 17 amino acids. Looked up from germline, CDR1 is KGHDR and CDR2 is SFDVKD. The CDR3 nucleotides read TGTGCCACCAGTGATCCCCAGACAGGAGTTAGATACAATGAGCAGTTCTTC. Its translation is CATSDPQTGVRYNEQFF.

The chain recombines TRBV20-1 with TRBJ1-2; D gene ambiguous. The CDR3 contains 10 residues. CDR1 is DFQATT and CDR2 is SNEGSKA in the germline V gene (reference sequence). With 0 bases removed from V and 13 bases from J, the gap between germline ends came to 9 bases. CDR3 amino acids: CSARDGVITF. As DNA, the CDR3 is TGCAGTGCTAGAGACGGGGTAATCACCTTC.

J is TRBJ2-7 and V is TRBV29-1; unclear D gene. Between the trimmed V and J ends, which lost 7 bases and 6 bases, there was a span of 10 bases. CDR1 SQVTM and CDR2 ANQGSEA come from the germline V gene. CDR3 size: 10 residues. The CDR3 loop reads CSGLEGEQYF. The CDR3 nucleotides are TGCAGCGGCCTAGAAGGCGAGCAGTACTTC.

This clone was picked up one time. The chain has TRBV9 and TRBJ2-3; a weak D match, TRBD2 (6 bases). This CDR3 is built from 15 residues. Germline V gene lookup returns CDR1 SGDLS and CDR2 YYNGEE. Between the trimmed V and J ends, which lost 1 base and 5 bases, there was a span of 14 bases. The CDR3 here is CASSVNGRSGDTQYF. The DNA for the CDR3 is TGTGCCAGCAGCGTAAACGGGAGATCGGGAGATACGCAGTATTTT.

CDR3 in DNA: TGTGCCAGCAGCCAAGAGGACAGGCCCGAAGCTTTCTTT. Translating gives CASSQEDRPEAFF. The chain couples TRBV4-2 to TRBJ1-1; 7 positions match TRBD1. Germline assignment: CDR1 LGHNA and CDR2 YNFKEQ. Trimming at V came to 0 bases and at J to 8 bases, leaving 3 bases not matched to a gene. The CDR3 contains 13 residues.

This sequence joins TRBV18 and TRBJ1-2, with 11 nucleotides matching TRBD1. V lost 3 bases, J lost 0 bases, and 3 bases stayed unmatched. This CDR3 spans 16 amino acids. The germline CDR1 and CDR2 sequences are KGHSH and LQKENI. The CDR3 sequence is CASSPRDRGSNYGYTF. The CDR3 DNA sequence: TGTGCCAGCTCACCGCGGGACAGGGGGTCTAACTATGGCTACACCTTC.

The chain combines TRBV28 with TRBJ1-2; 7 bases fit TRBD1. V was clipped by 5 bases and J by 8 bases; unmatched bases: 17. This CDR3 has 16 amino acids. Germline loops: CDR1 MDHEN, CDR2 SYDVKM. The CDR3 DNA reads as TGTGCCAGCAGTCTAATCGGACAGGCCCGGGCTAGAGGCTACACCTTC. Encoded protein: CASSLIGQARARGYTF.

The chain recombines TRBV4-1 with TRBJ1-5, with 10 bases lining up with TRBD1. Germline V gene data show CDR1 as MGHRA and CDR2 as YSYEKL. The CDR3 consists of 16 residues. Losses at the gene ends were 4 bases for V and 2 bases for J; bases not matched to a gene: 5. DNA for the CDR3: TGCGCCAGCAGCCTAGCCGGGACAGGGGGCAATCAGCCCCAGCATTTT. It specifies CASSLAGTGGNQPQHF.

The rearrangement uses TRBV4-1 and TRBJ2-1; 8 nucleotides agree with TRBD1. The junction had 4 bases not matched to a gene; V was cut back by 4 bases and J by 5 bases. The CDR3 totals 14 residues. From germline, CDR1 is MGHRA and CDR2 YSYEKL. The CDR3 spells CASSLGTGDNEQFF. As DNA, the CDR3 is TGCGCCAGCAGCCTCGGGACAGGAGACAATGAGCAGTTCTTC.

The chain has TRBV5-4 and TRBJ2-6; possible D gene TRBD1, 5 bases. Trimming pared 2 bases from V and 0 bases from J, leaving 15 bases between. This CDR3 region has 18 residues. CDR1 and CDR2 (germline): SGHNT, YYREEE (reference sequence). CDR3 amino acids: CASSLPLGADSGANVLTF. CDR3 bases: TGTGCCAGCAGCTTACCCCTTGGGGCCGACTCTGGGGCCAACGTCCTGACTTTC.

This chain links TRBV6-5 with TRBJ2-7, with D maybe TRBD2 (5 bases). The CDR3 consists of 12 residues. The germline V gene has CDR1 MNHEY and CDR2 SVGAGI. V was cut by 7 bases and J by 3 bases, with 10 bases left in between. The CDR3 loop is CASTRDYYEQYF. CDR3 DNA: TGTGCCAGCACGAGAGACTACTACGAGCAGTACTTC.

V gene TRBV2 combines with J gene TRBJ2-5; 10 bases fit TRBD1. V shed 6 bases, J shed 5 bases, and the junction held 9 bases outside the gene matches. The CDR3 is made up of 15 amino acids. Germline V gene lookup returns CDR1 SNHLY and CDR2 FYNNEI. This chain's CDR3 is CASRERQGAVETQYF. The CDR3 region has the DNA TGTGCCAGCAGGGAAAGACAGGGGGCGGTCGAGACCCAGTACTTC.